Reported below is one TCR beta chain. Its antigen is not known. The sample originates from a study of human T cells and chemical hapten exposure. About the study: Patch tests put 0.01% DPC on the upper back, and the results were checked at 6 days.

Time point noted: pre-sensitization, week 0. Treatment specified: therapeutic diphenylcyclopropenone sensitization with weekly scalp DPC. Study-wide findings and caveats: Expanded TCR counts at PT1 went up together with patch test score, a positive correlation. TCRs above 1 in 1000 frequency did not change with DPC sensitization.

TCRdb reprocessed the RACE reads via MiXCR and lists one record per CDR3 protein. The data contain more than 150,000 distinct CDR3 sequences, under 35% of them singletons. The CDR3 is 14 residues long. The V end was cut by 0 bases, the J end by 9 bases, with 12 bases between. Germline V lookup: CDR1 MNHEY, CDR2 SVGEGT. The chain is built from TRBV6-2 or TRBV6-3 and TRBJ1-5; D unclear. This clonotype was obtained from a woman aged 30 to 39 with alopecia areata. Some clones in this sample may be carry-over from other donors' samples. The source material was whole blood, sampled in connection with sensitization to the hapten diphenylcyclopropenone (DPC). The CDR3 here is CASSYSPRATPQHF. The CDR3 DNA is TGTGCCAGCAGTTACTCCCCGAGAGCCACGCCCCAGCATTTT.